The rows below give T cell receptor beta chains drawn from one sample of a study of shared clonotypes between healthy human individuals. Libraries were prepared by immunoSEQ multiplex PCR; TCRdb keeps only in-frame clonotypes and omits some of them. This table holds around 1.9 million clones, about 94% found once. Input material: naive CD8+ T cells from PBMCs. These receptors were taken from a man aged 18 to 30 in good health. Some clones in this sample may be carry-over from other donors' samples. Both conserved end residues are part of each CDR3. The order of the fields is clone size, J gene, V gene, D gene, CDR3 protein, CDR3 DNA. The D gene is left open where the match is weak. Not every row has a clone size; where given, it reads once, few, many or a size class.

- TRBJ2-3 TRBV15 TRBD2 CATSRDSRLAGVKDTQYF TGTGCCACCAGCAGAGATTCCCGCCTAGCGGGAGTGAAGGATACGCAGTATTTT
- TRBJ2-7 TRBV4-2 - CASSQDPGSYEQYF TGTGCCAGCAGCCAAGATCCGGGCTCCTACGAGCAGTACTTC
- TRBJ2-7 TRBV4-3 TRBD2 CASSQEFGLADSYEQYF TGCGCCAGCAGCCAAGAATTCGGACTAGCGGATTCCTACGAGCAGTACTTC
- TRBJ2-1 TRBV28 - CASSLGGPPSYNEQFF TGTGCCAGCAGTTTAGGGGGACCACCCTCCTACAATGAGCAGTTCTTC
- TRBJ2-7 TRBV4-2 - CASSQKNLDREQYF TGTGCCAGCAGCCAGAAGAACCTAGATCGCGAGCAGTACTTC
- TRBJ2-4 TRBV27 - CAIGRGGLHF TGTGCCATCGGCCGTGGGGGCCTTCACTTC
- TRBJ2-1 TRBV11-2 TRBD2 CASSSRGGGRVNEQFF TGTGCCAGCAGCTCGAGGGGCGGCGGGAGGGTGAATGAGCAGTTCTTC
- TRBJ2-7 TRBV15 TRBD1 CATSRASGQGYEQYF TGTGCCACCAGCAGGGCATCGGGACAGGGCTACGAGCAGTACTTC
- TRBJ1-1 TRBV27 - CASSLSAGLGPINHMNTEAFF TGTGCCAGCAGTTTATCGGCCGGGTTAGGGCCTATAAACCACATGAACACTGAAGCTTTCTTT
- TRBJ2-1 TRBV28 - CASSFGSNEQFF TGTGCCAGCAGTTTTGGGTCCAATGAGCAGTTCTTC
- TRBJ2-1 TRBV9 TRBD2 CASSPSPRAGVSYNEQFF TGTGCCAGCAGCCCGTCCCCACGGGCGGGAGTTTCCTACAATGAGCAGTTCTTC
- TRBJ1-1 TRBV7-2 - CASSSPSPLGNTEAFF TGTGCCAGCAGCTCCCCCTCGCCATTAGGGAACACTGAAGCTTTCTTT
- TRBJ1-1 TRBV11-1 - CASRIPGTTEAFF TGTGCCAGCAGGATACCCGGGACAACTGAAGCTTTCTTT
- TRBJ2-1 TRBV7-2 - CASSLESSYNEQFF TGTGCCAGCAGCTTAGAGTCCTCCTACAATGAGCAGTTCTTC
- TRBJ2-7 TRBV6-1 - CASGGGRSEQYF TGTGCCAGCGGGGGGGGCAGGTCCGAGCAGTACTTC
once TRBJ1-1 TRBV28 - CASSLPRRNTEAFF TGTGCCAGCAGTTTACCCAGGAGAAACACTGAAGCTTTCTTT
- TRBJ2-2 TRBV9 - CASGGYTGELFF TGTGCCAGCGGGGGATACACCGGGGAGCTGTTTTTT
- TRBJ2-7 TRBV27 - CATPPMPRGYEQYF TGTGCCACCCCCCCTATGCCGCGCGGTTACGAGCAGTACTTC
- TRBJ1-5 TRBV11-2 - CASSLGANQPQHF TGTGCCAGCAGCTTAGGGGCCAATCAGCCCCAGCATTTT
- TRBJ2-3 TRBV7-9 TRBD1 CASSPRTGIDDTQYF TGTGCCAGCAGCCCGAGGACAGGGATTGACGATACGCAGTATTTT
- TRBJ2-7 TRBV7-8 TRBD1 CASSLDRGPYEQYF TGTGCCAGCAGCTTAGATAGGGGGCCCTACGAGCAGTACTTC
once TRBJ1-4 TRBV28 - CASSFWRGEKLFF TGTGCCAGCAGTTTTTGGAGAGGTGAAAAACTGTTTTTT
once TRBJ2-5 TRBV7-2 TRBD2 CASSLGEWGLAEETQYF TGTGCCAGCAGCTTAGGGGAGTGGGGACTAGCGGAAGAGACCCAGTACTTC
- TRBJ2-7 TRBV6-1 TRBD2 CASSNIAREGFEQYF TGTGCCAGCAGCAACATAGCCCGGGAGGGGTTCGAGCAGTACTTC
- TRBJ2-4 TRBV21-1 - CASSTRLAGTAPLAKNIQYF TGTGCCAGCAGCACCCGACTAGCGGGAACAGCCCCACTAGCCAAAAACATTCAGTACTTC
- TRBJ2-7 TRBV10-3 TRBD2 CAISESSGARSSYEQYF TGTGCCATCAGTGAGTCGAGCGGGGCGAGAAGCTCCTACGAGCAGTACTTC
- TRBJ2-4 TRBV13 - CASSLARVGKNIQYF TGTGCCAGCAGCTTAGCGCGAGTTGGCAAAAACATTCAGTACTTC
- TRBJ1-2 TRBV4-3 - CASSQDQTKISYTF TGCGCCAGCAGCCAAGATCAGACTAAGATAAGCTACACCTTC
- TRBJ2-1 TRBV28 TRBD1 CASRWQGEREQFF TGTGCCAGCCGGTGGCAGGGGGAAAGAGAGCAGTTCTTC
- TRBJ2-7 TRBV11-2 TRBD2 CASSLYLAGYEQYF TGTGCCAGCAGCTTATATCTAGCGGGATACGAGCAGTACTTC
- TRBJ1-1 TRBV4-1 - CASSQDQNRVLGKNTEAFF TGCGCCAGCAGCCAAGATCAGAACAGGGTATTAGGTAAGAACACTGAAGCTTTCTTT
- TRBJ2-3 TRBV7-9 TRBD2 CASSKLAHQPKFTDTQYF TGTGCCAGCAGCAAACTAGCGCATCAACCAAAATTCACAGATACGCAGTATTTT
- TRBJ2-1 TRBV5-1 - CASGGLLDEQFF TGCGCCAGTGGCGGACTACTCGATGAGCAGTTCTTC
- TRBJ2-1 TRBV19 TRBD2 CASTRDYPTILQDYNEQFF TGTGCCAGTACCCGGGACTACCCGACCATACTCCAAGACTACAATGAGCAGTTCTTC
- TRBJ2-2 TRBV10-2 - CASSESGRTGELFF TGCGCCAGCAGCGAATCGGGACGCACCGGGGAGCTGTTTTTT
- TRBJ2-7 TRBV6-5 - CASRIYETSYEQYF TGTGCCAGCCGAATTTACGAGACCTCCTACGAGCAGTACTTC
- TRBJ2-1 TRBV7-9 - CASSPKSPLYNEQFF TGTGCCAGCAGCCCTAAGTCCCCTCTCTACAATGAGCAGTTCTTC
- TRBJ1-1 TRBV6-1 - CASSEGVGEAFF TGTGCCAGCAGTGAGGGGGTCGGTGAAGCTTTCTTT
once TRBJ2-7 TRBV7-2 TRBD2 CASSFREGRPYEQYF TGTGCCAGCAGCTTCCGGGAGGGCCGCCCCTACGAGCAGTACTTC
- TRBJ2-7 TRBV29-1 TRBD2 CSVTGGATYEQYF TGCAGCGTTACCGGGGGGGCGACCTACGAGCAGTACTTC
- TRBJ1-4 TRBV5-6 - CASSDRFAANEKLFF TGTGCCAGCAGCGATCGGTTTGCGGCTAATGAAAAACTGTTTTTT
- TRBJ2-7 TRBV28 - CASSLGLGTESYEQYF TGTGCCAGCAGTTTGGGGCTCGGGACGGAGTCCTACGAGCAGTACTTC
- TRBJ2-7 TRBV11-3 TRBD1 CASSFRVRDRVSNEQYF TGTGCCAGCAGCTTTAGGGTCCGGGACAGGGTTTCAAACGAGCAGTACTTC
once TRBJ2-1 TRBV28 - CASTPGWANEQFF TGTGCCAGCACCCCGGGATGGGCGAATGAGCAGTTCTTC
- TRBJ1-2 TRBV27 TRBD1 CASSNTGGARGYTF TGTGCCAGCAGTAATACAGGGGGCGCACGGGGCTACACCTTC
- TRBJ1-2 TRBV6-1 - CGVHPTGGYGYTF TGTGGAGTGCATCCTACGGGGGGCTATGGCTACACCTTC
- TRBJ2-3 TRBV28 - CASSLRESGADTQYF TGTGCCAGCAGCCTGCGGGAAAGTGGCGCAGATACGCAGTATTTT
- TRBJ2-1 TRBV28 - CASSLGVADSYNEQFF TGTGCCAGCAGTTTAGGGGTAGCGGATTCCTACAATGAGCAGTTCTTC
- TRBJ2-2 TRBV28 - CASRPTENTGELFF TGTGCCAGCAGACCTACAGAGAACACCGGGGAGCTGTTTTTT
- TRBJ2-1 TRBV7-2 TRBD1 CASSLTGGGYNEQFF TGTGCCAGCAGCTTGACAGGGGGTGGTTACAATGAGCAGTTCTTC
- TRBJ2-7 TRBV7-2 - CASSFSTIYEQYF TGTGCCAGCAGCTTCTCGACGATATACGAGCAGTACTTC
- TRBJ2-1 TRBV4-2 TRBD2 CASSQVGGSNEQFF TGTGCCAGCAGCCAAGTCGGCGGGAGCAATGAGCAGTTCTTC
- TRBJ1-4 TRBV5-1 TRBD1 CASSGGQGPATNEKLFF TGCGCCAGCAGCGGCGGACAGGGCCCTGCAACTAATGAAAAACTGTTTTTT
- TRBJ1-5 TRBV10-3 - CAISSGTSNQPQHF TGTGCCATCAGCTCCGGGACCAGTAATCAGCCCCAGCATTTT
- TRBJ1-1 TRBV7-9 - CASSLRGENTEAFF TGTGCCAGCAGCTTAAGGGGGGAGAACACTGAAGCTTTCTTT
- TRBJ1-5 TRBV19 TRBD1 CAISTGGIQPQHF TGTGCCATTTCAACAGGGGGCATTCAGCCCCAGCATTTT
- TRBJ1-2 TRBV5-4 - CASSLAGPAYGYTF TGTGCCAGCAGCTTGGCAGGGCCGGCCTATGGCTACACCTTC
- TRBJ2-2 TRBV2 TRBD2 CASSDRASGIGELFF TGTGCCAGCAGTGATAGGGCTAGCGGGATTGGGGAGCTGTTTTTT